This T cell receptor beta chain was sequenced for a study of T-cell memory formation after mild COVID-19. Overall study findings and caveats: Clones that got smaller from day 15 to 85 had even CD4/CD8, while clones growing later tipped toward CD4+.

TCRdb re-called the 5' RACE reads with MiXCR, one entry per CDR3 protein. The sample consists of fewer than 350,000 distinct CDR3 sequences, roughly an eighth of them appearing once. V lost 1 base to trimming and J lost 6 bases; unmatched junction nucleotides: 6. This CDR3 contains 15 residues. CDR1 is LGHNA and CDR2 is YNFKEQ in the germline V gene. For this clonotype: The antigen remains unidentified.

The chain couples TRBV4-2 to TRBJ2-7; 10 bases line up with TRBD1. The sequenced sample consisted of PBMCs or a T cell subset sorted from them (not recorded which). This TCR came from a man between 18 and 29 years old who had mild COVID-19 (a few samples of this study predate the infection). Cell type and time point are not known. In DNA, the CDR3 is TGTGCCAGCAGCCAAGGGACAGGGGGGGCGGGCGAGCAGTACTTC. Its translation is CASSQGTGGAGEQYF.